In this sample, the clone carrying this T cell receptor beta chain turned up many times. The data were obtained in a study of T cells after yellow fever vaccination. By 5'RACE template switching, TCR cDNA was produced, with a universal primer site and UMIs added in the process. TCRdb called the 5' RACE reads again in MiXCR, with one record for every CDR3 protein. The sample has around 50,000 distinct CDR3 sequences; roughly 7.5% are singletons. CDR3 size: 14 residues. Trimming cost V 5 bases and J 4 bases; bases outside gene matches: 5. Germline-derived CDR1 and CDR2 are SGHDT and YYEEEE. The chain links TRBV5-6 to TRBJ2-1; 8 bases fit TRBD2. The source of this sequence is a young man who received the YFV17D yellow fever vaccine. Specimen: CD8+ T cells sorted from PBMCs, collected more than 14 days after the first yellow fever vaccination. CDR3 loop: CASRVAGNYNEQFF. The CDR3 coding sequence is TGTGCCAGCAGGGTAGCGGGGAATTACAATGAGCAGTTCTTC.